This note documents a single T cell receptor beta chain sequence. Libraries were prepared by immunoSEQ multiplex PCR; TCRdb keeps only in-frame clonotypes and omits some of them. The sample contains around 33,000 clones, roughly nine tenths of which appear only once. The time point: peripheral blood 6 weeks after treatment start. The number of samples from each patient was between 1 and 8, taken pretreatment and on-treatment. This specimen belongs to a study of PD-L1 blockade in urothelial cancer. Study as a whole: Men with urothelial cancer arising in the bladder made up about 90% of the roughly 29 patients. The analyses of blood took place 3 weeks (second dose) and 6 weeks after treatment start. T cells were recovered from blood samples at a median of around 130,000.

CDR3 size: 12 residues. Trimming cost V 2 bases and J 6 bases, with 8 bases left between them. In germline, CDR1 is MNHNS, CDR2 SASEGT. The chain carries TRBV6-1 and TRBJ2-7; a weak D match, TRBD1 (5 bases). The sequenced sample was PBMCs, obtained around atezolizumab (anti-PD-L1) treatment. This receptor was identified in an elderly man with urothelial cancer. CDR3 in DNA: TGTGCCAGCAGTGAAAGGGGAATCGAGCAGTACTTC. This sequence encodes CASSERGIEQYF.